The 14 T cell receptor beta chains given below trace back to one sample, sequenced in a study of blood T cell repertoires in COVID-19 (dated by TCRdb to the early 2020s). The library was obtained by the immunoSEQ multiplex PCR assay. TCRdb retrieved this table from immuneACCESS and kept in-frame rearrangements only. Not all clones are present; in checked studies, unresolved V genes account for under half, and no reason is known for the remainder. This sample has about 170,000 clones in its table, and about 87% of those were observed once. About 2.5% of the sample goes to the ten largest clones. The sequencing input was peripheral blood. These receptors were collected from a woman aged 80 or older with COVID-19, enrolled during active disease.

Worth noting for this clone: A read error may account for a junction end that differs from germline. The chain joins TRBV7-2 to TRBJ2-7, with 12 bases aligning to TRBD2. Germline CDR1 is SGHTA and CDR2 is FQGNSA. CDR3 length: 15 amino acids. Here the CDR3 reads CASSLAGGNSYEQYF. The CDR3 region has the DNA TGTGCCAGCAGCCTAGCGGGAGGGAATAGCTACGAGCAGTACTTC.

This clone was counted a single time. The chain has TRBV7-2 and TRBJ1-3; D is unresolved. V was pared by 5 bases and J by 4 bases, with 6 bases between. CDR3 length equals 12 residues. Germline assignment: CDR1 SGHTA and CDR2 FQGNSA. The CDR3 spells CASSRGGNTIYF. The CDR3 bases are TGTGCCAGCAGCCGAGGAGGAAACACCATATATTTT.

A single count supports this clone. The chain links TRBV9 to TRBJ2-1; 8 nucleotides line up with TRBD2. The CDR3 loop spans 17 amino acids. Germline trimming cut 4 bases from V and 1 base from J; bases unmatched to any gene: 10. From germline, CDR1 is SGDLS and CDR2 YYNGEE. The CDR3 DNA reads as TGTGCCAGCAGCCCCACATTCAGCGGGAGTTCCTACAATGAGCAGTTCTTC. It specifies CASSPTFSGSSYNEQFF.

The gene calls are TRBV4-2 and TRBJ2-7; TRBD1 aligns across 8 bases. The CDR3 runs 16 residues. Germline CDR1 is LGHNA and CDR2 is YNFKEQ. With 0 bases clipped from V and 3 bases from J, the junction kept 7 bases outside the gene matches. The CDR3 DNA reads TGTGCCAGCAGCCAAGATCGGAACAGGGGGAACTACGAGCAGTACTTC. It translates to CASSQDRNRGNYEQYF.

This rearrangement joins TRBV28 to TRBJ1-5, with D tentatively TRBD1 (6 bases). The CDR3 spans 16 residues. CDR1 MDHEN and CDR2 SYDVKM come from the germline V gene. Deletions cut 6 bases from V and 4 bases from J, with 19 bases between. The CDR3 region is CASRTEGGGDNQPQHF. CDR3 DNA sequence: TGTGCCAGCAGAACTGAAGGAGGGGGGGATAATCAGCCCCAGCATTTT.

The rearrangement uses TRBV6-5 and TRBJ2-1; D perhaps matches TRBD2 (5 bases). The germline CDR1 and CDR2 sequences are MNHEY and SVGAGI. The V end was cut by 6 bases, the J end by 9 bases, with 9 bases between. CDR3 length equals 11 residues. The CDR3 bases are TGTGCCAGCAGGGGAGTACGTGAGCAGTTCTTC. Translating it yields CASRGVREQFF.

This chain joins TRBV9 and TRBJ2-1, with a possible D match to TRBD1 (5 bases). The CDR3 spans 16 residues. Germline CDR1 reads SGDLS; CDR2 reads YYNGEE. V was clipped by 4 bases and J by 5 bases, with 19 bases between them. In nucleotides, the CDR3 is TGTGCCAGCAGCCCCAGTGTTGCTCTAGGGGACAATGAGCAGTTCTTC. Translation gives CASSPSVALGDNEQFF.

The CDR3 reads CASSPQAWNYGYTF. The CDR3, as DNA: TGTGCCAGCAGCCCACAGGCCTGGAACTATGGCTACACCTTC. The chain recombines TRBV14 with TRBJ1-2; D may be TRBD1 (5 bases). V was trimmed by 4 bases and J by 2 bases, leaving 11 bases between them. CDR3 length: 14 residues. Germline V gives CDR1 SGHDN, CDR2 FVKESK.

This clone was seen a few times. This rearrangement joins TRBV7-8 to TRBJ1-2; D might be TRBD1 (6 bases). Trimming took off 5 bases at V and 6 bases at J, with 13 bases between the two ends. From germline, CDR1 is SGHVS and CDR2 FQNEAQ. This CDR3 comprises 13 residues. Here the CDR3 reads CASSETGIDGYTF. In DNA form, the CDR3 reads TGTGCCAGCAGCGAGACAGGTATAGATGGCTACACCTTC. The entire variable domain, with the rest obtained from reference TRBV7-8 and TRBJ1-2, is as follows: GAGVSQSPRYKVAKRGQDVALRCDPISGHVSLFWYQQALGQGPEFLTYFQNEAQLDKSGLPSDRFFAERPEGSVSTLKIQRTQQEDSAVYLCASSETGIDGYTFGSGTRLTVV.

The gene calls are TRBV6-2 or TRBV6-3 and TRBJ2-5; D unresolved. The CDR3 has 13 amino acids. Trimming removed 7 bases from V and 9 bases from J, with 18 bases in between. CDR1 is MNHEY and CDR2 is SVGEGT in the germline V gene. In DNA, the CDR3 is TGTGCCAGCATCCCTCCCAATTGTAGCTCCCAGTACTTC. Residues: CASIPPNCSSQYF.

The rearrangement joins TRBV28 to TRBJ2-6, with D maybe TRBD2 (6 bases). Germline-derived CDR1 and CDR2 are MDHEN and SYDVKM. The CDR3 runs 15 residues. Trimming left V 5 bases short and J 2 bases short, with 10 bases between. The CDR3 loop reads CASSPLAPGANVLTF. CDR3 sequence (DNA): TGTGCCAGCAGTCCACTAGCACCTGGGGCCAACGTCCTGACTTTC.

The rearrangement links TRBV28 to TRBJ1-3, with D unclear. Trimming removed 6 bases from V and 2 bases from J, with 11 bases in between. The CDR3 sequence is 14 residues long. The germline V gene encodes CDR1 MDHEN and CDR2 SYDVKM. The CDR3 DNA sequence: TGTGCCAGCAGGGGCCCAATGGCTGGAAACACCATATATTTT. Translated, it gives CASRGPMAGNTIYF.

The chain recombines TRBV9 with TRBJ2-1, with 7 bases aligning to TRBD1. Germline CDR1 SGDLS, CDR2 YYNGEE. The CDR3 loop spans 15 amino acids. Unmatched junction bases numbered 5, after V lost 5 bases and J lost 0 bases. The CDR3 reads CASSQPGGSYNEQFF. The DNA for the CDR3 is TGTGCCAGCAGTCAACCAGGGGGCTCCTACAATGAGCAGTTCTTC.

The chain joins TRBV18 to TRBJ1-5; possibly TRBD1 for D (6 bases). Trimming stripped 3 bases from V and 6 bases from J, with 18 bases between. Germline V gives CDR1 KGHSH, CDR2 LQKENI. CDR3 length: 16 residues. The CDR3 coding sequence is TGTGCCAGCTCACCCCGGGGGGGCATGGAATTTCAGCCCCAGCATTTT. Amino acid sequence: CASSPRGGMEFQPQHF. The variable domain in full, with the rest retrieved from reference TRBV18 and TRBJ1-5, is NAGVMQNPRHLVRRRGQEARLRCSPMKGHSHVYWYRQLPEEGLKFMVYLQKENIIDESGMPKERFSAEFPKEGPSILRIQQVVRGDSAAYFCASSPRGGMEFQPQHFGDGTRLSIL.